These 22 T cell receptor beta chains were all obtained from the same sample, sequenced in a study of T cell responses to AZD1222 COVID-19 vaccine. Clones were read by immunoSEQ multiplex PCR, and TCRdb kept only the in-frame ones, dropping some. The data hold some 170,000 clones, with over 75% observed a single time. Sample: peripheral blood, taken 28 days after the second AZD1222 dose. The receptor set was obtained from an adult who received the AZD1222 COVID-19 vaccine.

This clone has a single count. This rearrangement joins TRBV20-1 to TRBJ2-5; D perhaps matches TRBD1 (5 bases). Germline loops: CDR1 DFQATT, CDR2 SNEGSKA (reference sequence). The CDR3 contains 11 residues. The germline V and J ends were trimmed by 4 bases and 5 bases, with 8 bases remaining between them. This CDR3 reads CSAKKGETQYF. The CDR3 bases are TGCAGTGCTAAGAAGGGGGAGACCCAGTACTTC.

The rearrangement uses TRBV6-5 and TRBJ1-5; maybe TRBD1 (6 bases). Trimming took off 7 bases at V and 4 bases at J, with 14 bases between the two ends. CDR3 length: 14 amino acids. CDR1 is MNHEY, CDR2 SVGAGI, per germline. The CDR3 DNA reads TGTGCCAGCACCAGGGGTCCACTAAATCAGCCCCAGCATTTT. Protein sequence: CASTRGPLNQPQHF.

The chain couples TRBV6-5 to TRBJ2-2, with 9 bases identical to TRBD1. Germline-derived CDR1 and CDR2 are MNHEY and SVGAGI. Trimming removed 8 bases from V and 6 bases from J; junction bases left unmatched: 7. The CDR3 is 14 amino acids. The CDR3 DNA is TGTGCCAGCCTCCGACAGGGGGTTTCCGGGGAGCTGTTTTTT. Its translation: CASLRQGVSGELFF.

The genes are TRBV5-1 and TRBJ2-2; tentatively, D is TRBD2 (6 bases). CDR1 is SGHRS and CDR2 is YFSETQ in the germline V gene. The V and J ends lost 0 bases and 4 bases respectively, with 13 bases between them. This CDR3 has 16 residues. The CDR3 region has the DNA TGCGCCAGCAGCTTGGCGGGGCGGGGAGGCACCGGGGAGCTGTTTTTT. Protein product: CASSLAGRGGTGELFF. The complete variable domain, with remaining parts taken from reference TRBV5-1 and TRBJ2-2, reads KAGVTQTPRYLIKTRGQQVTLSCSPISGHRSVSWYQQTPGQGLQFLFEYFSETQRNKGNFPGRFSGRQFSNSRSEMNVSTLELGDSALYLCASSLAGRGGTGELFFGEGSRLTVL.

The chain employs TRBV27 and TRBJ2-7; 7 nucleotides match TRBD1. CDR3 length: 16 amino acids. V lost 5 bases and J lost 2; bases outside the gene matches: 12. Germline CDR1 is MNHEY and CDR2 is SMNVEV (reference sequence). The CDR3 sequence: CASSPPRGGLTYEQYF. The DNA of the CDR3 is TGTGCCAGCAGTCCCCCGAGAGGGGGCCTCACCTACGAGCAGTACTTC.

The chain has TRBV19 and TRBJ1-4, with 7 bases matching TRBD1. Trimming took 6 bases from V and 4 from J; bases not matched to a gene: 5. The CDR3 runs 14 residues. Per germline, CDR1 LNHDA and CDR2 SQIVND (reference sequence). The CDR3, as DNA: TGTGCCAGTAGCACCAGGGGGTATAATGAAAAACTGTTTTTT. Its protein product is CASSTRGYNEKLFF.

The chain joins TRBV5-1 to TRBJ1-1; maybe TRBD1 (6 bases). CDR1 is SGHRS, CDR2 YFSETQ, per germline. V was shortened by 2 bases and J by 5 bases, with 10 bases between the two germline ends. This CDR3 contains 13 residues. The CDR3 bases are TGCGCCAGCAGCTTTGGGGGGCCTACTGAAGCTTTCTTT. Protein sequence: CASSFGGPTEAFF.

The chain combines TRBV3-1 (or the pseudogene TRBV3-2) with TRBJ2-1, with 8 bases identical to TRBD2. Germline loops: CDR1 LGHDT, CDR2 YNNKEL (reference sequence). The trim removed 4 bases at V and 4 bases at J, leaving 9 bases unmatched. CDR3 length: 16 amino acids. This CDR3 reads CASSPPGGGIYNEQFF. CDR3 nucleotides: TGTGCCAGCAGCCCACCCGGGGGGGGAATTTACAATGAGCAGTTCTTC.

The V and J genes are TRBV4-2 and TRBJ1-2, with a possible D match to TRBD1 (5 bases). CDR1 and CDR2 (germline): LGHNA, YNFKEQ. The V and J ends lost 0 bases and 2 bases respectively, with 10 bases between them. This CDR3 is 15 amino acids long. The CDR3 loop reads CASSQEFRVNYGYTF. The DNA for the CDR3 is TGTGCCAGCAGCCAAGAATTCAGGGTAAACTATGGCTACACCTTC.

The J gene is TRBJ1-1, the V gene TRBV5-1; D perhaps matches TRBD1 (5 bases). CDR1 is SGHRS and CDR2 is YFSETQ in the germline V gene. V was trimmed by 4 bases and J by 5 bases, leaving 18 bases between them. This CDR3 has 15 residues. The CDR3 is CASSPGALGGTEAFF. The DNA for the CDR3 is TGCGCCAGCAGCCCCGGGGCCCTTGGGGGGACTGAAGCTTTCTTT. Filled out from reference TRBV5-1 and TRBJ1-1, the complete variable domain reads KAGVTQTPRYLIKTRGQQVTLSCSPISGHRSVSWYQQTPGQGLQFLFEYFSETQRNKGNFPGRFSGRQFSNSRSEMNVSTLELGDSALYLCASSPGALGGTEAFFGQGTRLTVV.

The genes are TRBV11-2 and TRBJ1-2; no clear D. Trimming cost V 2 bases and J 3 bases, with 7 bases left between them. The germline V gene encodes CDR1 SGHAT and CDR2 FQNNGV. The CDR3 consists of 13 residues. CDR3 loop: CASSLNSYYGYTF. CDR3 in DNA: TGTGCCAGCAGCTTAAACAGCTACTATGGCTACACCTTC.

This chain connects TRBV29-1 to TRBJ1-2, with 7 bases identical to TRBD1. CDR3 size: 15 residues. V gave up 0 bases and J gave up 4 bases; unmatched junction bases: 8. Per the germline V gene, CDR1 is SQVTM and CDR2 is ANQGSEA. This CDR3 reads CSVEDLTGLFYGYTF. The DNA of the CDR3 is TGCAGCGTTGAAGATCTGACAGGGCTCTTCTATGGCTACACCTTC.

V usage is TRBV9 and J usage is TRBJ2-7; a possible D gene is TRBD1 (5 bases). This CDR3 contains 13 residues. Germline V lookup: CDR1 SGDLS, CDR2 YYNGEE. The ends were cut back, 0 bases at V and 3 bases at J, with 7 bases in the middle. CDR3 residues: CASSVADSYEQYF. Here the CDR3 DNA reads TGTGCCAGCAGCGTAGCTGACAGCTACGAGCAGTACTTC.

The chain combines TRBV10-1 with TRBJ1-3; D is uncertain. The CDR3 runs to 15 residues. Between the trimmed V and J ends, which lost 9 bases and 0 bases, there was a span of 15 bases. CDR1 is WNHNN and CDR2 is SYGVQD in the germline V gene (reference sequence). The CDR3 coding sequence is TGCGCCAGGAATCGGACCTACTTCTCTGGAAACACCATATATTTT. Its protein is CARNRTYFSGNTIYF.

The chain is built from TRBV30 and TRBJ2-3; perhaps D is TRBD1 or TRBD2 (6 bases each). Germline V gene sequence: CDR1 GTSNPN, CDR2 SVGIG (reference sequence). Trimming shortened V by 4 bases and J by 3 bases, and 11 bases separated the two germline ends. This CDR3 is built from 13 residues. CDR3 protein: CAWKVGGTDTQYF. The CDR3, as DNA: TGTGCCTGGAAGGTAGGGGGGACAGATACGCAGTATTTT.

V and J are TRBV6-5 and TRBJ2-7; D could derive from TRBD1 or TRBD2 (5 bases each). With 6 bases removed from V and 3 bases from J, the gap between germline ends came to 15 bases. Germline V gene data show CDR1 as MNHEY and CDR2 as SVGAGI. The length of the CDR3 is 14 residues. The CDR3 region is CASRETVAGYEQYF. CDR3 bases: TGTGCCAGCAGAGAGACAGTCGCGGGCTACGAGCAGTACTTC.

The CDR3 reads CASSPLIVNSPLHF. The CDR3 nucleotides are TGTGCCAGCAGCCCCCTCATTGTTAATTCACCCCTCCACTTT. This chain links TRBV7-9 with TRBJ1-6; D is undetermined. The CDR3 is 14 residues long. CDR1 and CDR2 (germline): SEHNR, FQNEAQ (reference sequence). Deletions cut 5 bases from V and 6 bases from J, with 11 bases between.

The CDR3 loop reads CASSLDHEQYF. In nucleotides, the CDR3 is TGTGCCAGCAGTTTGGACCACGAGCAGTACTTC. V gene TRBV12-3 or TRBV12-4 combines with J gene TRBJ2-7; no firm D call. Trimming pared 3 bases from V and 5 bases from J, leaving 5 bases between. This CDR3 is 11 amino acids long.

The chain employs TRBV19 and TRBJ2-5; no reliable D call. V was cut by 10 bases and J by 3 bases, with 15 bases left in between. Germline CDR1 reads LNHDA; CDR2 reads SQIVND (reference sequence). The length of the CDR3 is 13 residues. Here the CDR3 reads CATRPGGEETQYF. In nucleotides, the CDR3 is TGTGCCACGAGACCCGGCGGAGAAGAGACCCAGTACTTC.

The chain combines TRBV5-1 with TRBJ1-2, with a tentative D call TRBD1 (6 bases). Trimming took 4 bases from V and 4 from J, leaving 14 bases between them. This CDR3 spans 14 amino acids. Germline V gene data show CDR1 as SGHRS and CDR2 as YFSETQ. CDR3 sequence reads: CASSGGAPTYGYTF. The DNA of the CDR3 is TGCGCCAGCAGCGGGGGGGCACCGACCTATGGCTACACCTTC. Filled out from reference TRBV5-1 and TRBJ1-2, the complete variable domain reads KAGVTQTPRYLIKTRGQQVTLSCSPISGHRSVSWYQQTPGQGLQFLFEYFSETQRNKGNFPGRFSGRQFSNSRSEMNVSTLELGDSALYLCASSGGAPTYGYTFGSGTRLTVV.

The chain is built from TRBV6-5 and TRBJ1-2, with a tentative D call TRBD1 (6 bases). Trimming left V 6 bases short and J 9 bases short, with 20 bases between. The CDR3 consists of 14 residues. Germline V gives CDR1 MNHEY, CDR2 SVGAGI. In nucleotides, the CDR3 is TGTGCCAGCAGACCATTACAAGGGGGTATGAGCTACACCTTC. Translating it yields CASRPLQGGMSYTF.

This chain connects TRBV6-6 to TRBJ1-3; D is unresolved. The CDR3 is made up of 13 amino acids. V was clipped by 0 bases and J by 4 bases, with 4 bases between them. Germline V gene sequence: CDR1 MNHNY, CDR2 SVGAGI (reference sequence). The CDR3 DNA reads as TGTGCCAGCAGTTACTCCCCAGGAAACACCATATATTTT. This gives the protein CASSYSPGNTIYF.